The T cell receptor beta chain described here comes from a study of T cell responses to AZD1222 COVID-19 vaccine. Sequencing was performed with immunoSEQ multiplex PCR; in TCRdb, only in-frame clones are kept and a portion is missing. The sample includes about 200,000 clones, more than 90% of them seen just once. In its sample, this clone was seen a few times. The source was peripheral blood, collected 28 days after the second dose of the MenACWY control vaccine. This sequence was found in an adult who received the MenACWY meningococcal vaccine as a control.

The CDR3 loop is CASSFRPGTGDEQYF. The CDR3 DNA follows: TGTGCCAGCAGCTTTAGGCCCGGGACAGGGGACGAGCAGTACTTC. V gene TRBV7-6 combines with J gene TRBJ2-7, with 10 bases aligning to TRBD1. Germline V gene lookup returns CDR1 SGHVS and CDR2 FNYEAQ. V gave up 3 bases and J gave up 5 bases; unmatched junction bases: 7. The CDR3 extends over 15 amino acids.